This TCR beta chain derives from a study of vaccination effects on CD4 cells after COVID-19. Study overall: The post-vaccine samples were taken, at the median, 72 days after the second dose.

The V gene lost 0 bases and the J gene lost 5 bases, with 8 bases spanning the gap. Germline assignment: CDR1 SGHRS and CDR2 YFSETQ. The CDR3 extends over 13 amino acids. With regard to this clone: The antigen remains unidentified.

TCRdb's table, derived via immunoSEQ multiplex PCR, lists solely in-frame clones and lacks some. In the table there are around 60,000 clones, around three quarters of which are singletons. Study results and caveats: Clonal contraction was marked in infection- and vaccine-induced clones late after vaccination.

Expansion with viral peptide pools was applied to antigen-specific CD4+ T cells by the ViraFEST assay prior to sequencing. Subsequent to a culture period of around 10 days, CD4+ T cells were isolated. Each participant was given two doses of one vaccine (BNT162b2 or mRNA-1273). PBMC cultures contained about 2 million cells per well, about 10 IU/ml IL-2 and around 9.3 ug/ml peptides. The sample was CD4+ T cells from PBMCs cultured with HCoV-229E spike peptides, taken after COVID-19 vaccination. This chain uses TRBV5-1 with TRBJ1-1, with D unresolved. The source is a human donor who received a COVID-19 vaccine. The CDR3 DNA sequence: TGCGCCAGCAGCTTGGTTCTGGGAACTGAAGCTTTCTTT. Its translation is CASSLVLGTEAFF.